This T cell receptor (beta chain) was obtained from a study of human T cells and chemical hapten exposure. Across the whole study: An approximately 2 cm by approximately 2 cm inner upper arm patch received 2% DPC for sensitization. Patients having alopecia areata, totalis or universalis were mostly female.

TCRdb re-called the RACE reads through MiXCR, storing one row per CDR3 protein. The table lists some 89,000 distinct CDR3 sequences, 25% to 35% of them singletons, with approximately 10% in the top ten. The time point was: patch test 3, about 24 weeks after DPC sensitization. Treatment given: therapeutic diphenylcyclopropenone sensitization with weekly scalp DPC. Germline values: CDR1 SGHAT, CDR2 FQNNGV. The CDR3 covers 15 residues. V trimming: 8 bases; J trimming: 7 bases; junction bases outside the gene matches: 14. This clonotype was recorded a few times. The material sequenced was whole blood, taken in connection with sensitization to the hapten diphenylcyclopropenone (DPC). The TCR comes from a man in his forties with alopecia areata. Some clones in this sample may be carry-over from other donors' samples. This chain joins TRBV11-2 and TRBJ2-1, with 7 bases identical to TRBD2. The CDR3 DNA follows: TGTGCCAGCCTCAACCCAAGCGGGACTCAGAATGAGCAGTTCTTC. It specifies CASLNPSGTQNEQFF.